These 21 T cell receptor beta chains came from one sample sequenced in a study of CD8+ T cells in alopecia areata. RNA extraction was followed by reverse transcription into cDNA, which acted as the sequencing template. Method: immunoSEQ multiplex PCR; TCRdb's copy keeps in-frame clones and lacks some. Of 140,000 to 150,000 clones detected, around 51% appear once; the ten largest clones hold roughly 0.92%. This specimen consisted of CD4+ T cells sorted from blood, obtained at week 0. These receptor sequences come from a human donor with alopecia areata.

The rearrangement uses TRBV9 and TRBJ2-5; D ambiguous. Trimming took off 4 bases at V and 4 bases at J, with 20 bases between the two ends. This CDR3 has 16 residues. The germline V gene has CDR1 SGDLS and CDR2 YYNGEE. The CDR3: CASSNRPGLTGETQYF. In DNA form, the CDR3 reads TGTGCCAGCAGCAATCGTCCGGGCCTCACGGGAGAGACCCAGTACTTC.

The DNA for the CDR3 is TGTGCCTGGGACGGGGAAGTTGAAGCTTTCTTT. Translation: CAWDGEVEAFF. The gene calls are TRBV30 and TRBJ1-1, with D hard to call. Germline CDR1 GTSNPN, CDR2 SVGIG (reference sequence). The CDR3 contains 11 residues. Deletions cut 5 bases from V and 7 bases from J, with 11 bases between.

The V gene is TRBV4-3, the J gene TRBJ2-2; no definite D call. The germline gives CDR1 LGHNA, CDR2 YSLEER. V lost 1 base to trimming and J lost 5 bases, with 11 bases between them. The CDR3 length is 15 residues. CDR3 amino acids: CASSQVLVGTGELFF. The CDR3 region has the DNA TGCGCCAGCAGCCAAGTATTAGTAGGGACCGGGGAGCTGTTTTTT.

About this clone itself: The same CDR3 arises from other DNA sequences in this sample as well. This chain links TRBV6-5 with TRBJ2-7; possibly TRBD1 for D (6 bases). The V gene's germline CDR1 is MNHEY and CDR2 SVGAGI. Trimming stripped 0 bases from V and 4 bases from J, with 7 bases between. CDR3 length: 13 amino acids. The CDR3 nucleotides are TGTGCCAGCAGTTACTCGGACAGTTACGAGCAGTACTTC. Protein: CASSYSDSYEQYF.

This clone is a singleton in its sample. The conserved phenylalanine or tryptophan normally closing the CDR3 is absent here, so this likely arose from a read error. The limits of the CDR3 on the DNA are not certain, so only TCRdb's listed CDR3 is given. The chain links TRBV27 to TRBJ2-7. Germline CDR1 MNHEY, CDR2 SMNVEV (reference sequence). The CDR3 is 8 amino acids long, termini counted. The CDR3 loop reads CASSFNSL.

The chain has TRBV9 and TRBJ2-1; D might be TRBD2 (5 bases). V lost 4 bases and J 7 bases, leaving 15 bases between the germline ends. Germline CDR1 reads SGDLS; CDR2 reads YYNGEE. The CDR3 runs to 14 residues. As DNA, the CDR3 is TGTGCCAGCAGCCCCAGCGGCCGCTATAATGAGCAGTTCTTC. Protein: CASSPSGRYNEQFF.

The V gene is TRBV5-4, the J gene TRBJ2-7; the match to TRBD2 covers 7 bases. Trimming removed 4 bases from V and 6 bases from J; junction bases left unmatched: 10. CDR1 and CDR2 from the germline V gene are SGHNT and YYREEE (reference sequence). This CDR3 has 14 residues. The CDR3 DNA reads TGTGCCAGCAGCCCGGGGAGGGCCATGGGCGAGCAGTACTTC. As protein: CASSPGRAMGEQYF.

The table lists this clone with a few counts. The chain couples TRBV10-3 to TRBJ2-5, with TRBD2 matching 10 bases. The CDR3 is 15 amino acids. Germline V CDR1 and CDR2: ENHRY, SYGVKD. V lost 6 bases, J lost 3 bases, and 7 bases stayed unmatched. CDR3 region: CAIRASGRPEETQYF. In nucleotides, the CDR3 is TGTGCCATCAGGGCTAGCGGGAGACCCGAAGAGACCCAGTACTTC.

On this clone itself: This CDR3 is also generated by other DNA sequences in the sample. V usage is TRBV5-1 and J usage is TRBJ2-3; D gene unclear. Germline values: CDR1 SGHRS, CDR2 YFSETQ. Between the trimmed V and J ends, which lost 4 bases and 2 bases, there was a span of 2 bases. This CDR3 has 11 residues. CDR3 protein: CASSLTDTQYF. The CDR3, as DNA: TGCGCCAGCAGCCTCACAGATACGCAGTATTTT.

J is TRBJ1-2 and V is TRBV5-1; D remains unclear. This CDR3 spans 14 amino acids. V dropped 1 base and J dropped 7 bases, with 14 bases sitting between them. CDR1 is SGHRS, CDR2 YFSETQ, per germline. Here the CDR3 reads CASSLTPSQLGYTF. As DNA, the CDR3 is TGCGCCAGCAGCTTGACGCCCTCCCAACTTGGCTACACCTTC.

The chain joins TRBV15 to TRBJ2-7, with TRBD2 matching 15 bases. V lost 3 bases, J lost 4 bases, and 1 base stayed unmatched. The CDR3 is made up of 15 amino acids. CDR1 LNHNV and CDR2 YYDKDF come from the germline V gene (reference sequence). CDR3 in DNA: TGTGCCACCAGCAGGGGACTAGCGGGAGGTTACGAGCAGTACTTC. Translated: CATSRGLAGGYEQYF.

The sample holds a few counts of this clone. The rearrangement links TRBV30 to TRBJ2-5, with D unclear. The CDR3 contains 13 residues. Germline assignment: CDR1 GTSNPN and CDR2 SVGIG (reference sequence). V was trimmed by 5 bases and J by 2 bases, leaving 12 bases between them. The CDR3 DNA sequence: TGTGCCTGGGAGAGGCAGACACAAGAGACCCAGTACTTC. Protein: CAWERQTQETQYF. The full variable domain, in which reference TRBV30 and TRBJ2-5 provide the parts outside the CDR3, is SQTIHQWPATLVQPVGSPLSLECTVEGTSNPNLYWYRQAAGRGLQLLFYSVGIGQISSEVPQNLSASRPQDRQFILSSKKLLLSDSGFYLCAWERQTQETQYFGPGTRLLVL.

J is TRBJ2-6 and V is TRBV30; tentatively, D is TRBD2 (6 bases). Germline V lookup: CDR1 GTSNPN, CDR2 SVGIG (reference sequence). Deletions cut 5 bases from V and 0 bases from J, with 20 bases between. This CDR3 is built from 18 residues. Here the CDR3 reads CAWGVLADKSSGANVLTF. Here the CDR3 DNA reads TGTGCCTGGGGGGTCTTAGCGGATAAGAGCTCTGGGGCCAACGTCCTGACTTTC.

This clone turned up a few times. The rearrangement uses TRBV28 and TRBJ2-2, with 7 bases identical to TRBD1. J lost 4 bases, V lost 2 bases, and 4 bases had no gene match. Looked up from germline, CDR1 is MDHEN and CDR2 is SYDVKM. CDR3 length: 15 residues. Here the CDR3 reads CASSLLPGGTGELFF. As DNA, the CDR3 is TGTGCCAGCAGTTTACTCCCAGGGGGCACCGGGGAGCTGTTTTTT. The variable domain in full, with the rest retrieved from reference TRBV28 and TRBJ2-2, is DVKVTQSSRYLVKRTGEKVFLECVQDMDHENMFWYRQDPGLGLRLIYFSYDVKMKEKGDIPEGYSVSREKKERFSLILESASTNQTSMYLCASSLLPGGTGELFFGEGSRLTVL.

This chain links TRBV7-3 with TRBJ1-5, with D possibly being TRBD1 (5 bases). The V end was cut by 5 bases, the J end by 4 bases, with 9 bases between. CDR1 is SGHTA, CDR2 FQGTGA, per germline. There are 13 residues in the CDR3. This chain's CDR3 is CASSPNRNQPQHF. The CDR3, as DNA: TGTGCCAGCAGCCCAAACAGGAATCAGCCCCAGCATTTT.

There are a few counts of this clone. J is TRBJ2-5 and V is TRBV29-1; TRBD1 or TRBD2 may be the D gene (5 bases each). V lost 4 bases and J 10 bases, leaving 16 bases between the germline ends. This CDR3 region has 12 residues. Germline CDR1 and CDR2: SQVTM and ANQGSEA. The CDR3 DNA follows: TGCAGCGTTGGCAGGGACCAAAGGGACCAGTACTTC. It codes for CSVGRDQRDQYF.

The rearrangement uses TRBV9 and TRBJ1-4; D ambiguous. V was trimmed by 4 bases and J by 8 bases, leaving 18 bases between them. The germline V gene has CDR1 SGDLS and CDR2 YYNGEE. This CDR3 is 15 amino acids long. CDR3 sequence reads: CASSPLLGLEEKLFF. The CDR3 DNA sequence: TGTGCCAGCAGCCCTCTTCTGGGGTTGGAGGAAAAACTGTTTTTT.

The chain recombines TRBV5-1 with TRBJ2-1, with TRBD2 matching over 10 bases. Germline-derived CDR1 and CDR2 are SGHRS and YFSETQ. CDR3 length equals 13 residues. Losses at the gene ends were 3 bases for V and 7 bases for J; bases not matched to a gene: 1. The CDR3 loop is CASSWGLANEQFF. In DNA form, the CDR3 reads TGCGCCAGCAGCTGGGGACTAGCGAATGAGCAGTTCTTC.

A single count supports this clone. The chain is built from TRBV7-9 and TRBJ2-7; D is ambiguous. CDR1 is SEHNR, CDR2 FQNEAQ, per germline (reference sequence). The CDR3 extends over 13 amino acids. V was trimmed by 5 bases and J by 6 bases, leaving 14 bases between them. The CDR3 nucleotides read TGTGCCAGCAGCCTATTGTACGTCTCCGAGCAGTACTTC. Translating it yields CASSLLYVSEQYF.

Judged by abundance, this clone is medium-sized (0.01 to 0.1%). Here the CDR3 reads CASSGSGRAKLGYNEQFF. The CDR3 DNA follows: TGTGCCAGCAGCGGTAGCGGGAGGGCCAAACTAGGGTACAATGAGCAGTTCTTC. The chain uses TRBV7-8 and TRBJ2-1; 11 nucleotides line up with TRBD2. The CDR3 sequence is 18 residues long. Unmatched junction bases numbered 13, after V lost 5 bases and J lost 4 bases. Per germline, CDR1 SGHVS and CDR2 FQNEAQ.

The chain couples TRBV9 to TRBJ2-3, with 7 positions matching TRBD2. Trimming cost V 1 base and J 3 bases; bases outside gene matches: 8. Germline V CDR1 and CDR2: SGDLS, YYNGEE. The CDR3 has 16 residues. The CDR3 coding sequence is TGTGCCAGCAGCGTATACCCAGCGGGATATACAGATACGCAGTATTTT. Residues: CASSVYPAGYTDTQYF.